Sequencing of this TCR beta chain was carried out in a study of T cell responses to AZD1222 COVID-19 vaccine. Points from the study as a whole: Once two AZD1222 doses were given, Spike-specific TCR breadth and depth went up. White British donors predominated, females outnumbered males, and clonal diversity was possibly underestimated. Unmutated variant regions are reportedly the target of nearly half of TCRs that are spike-specific.

Method: immunoSEQ multiplex PCR; TCRdb's copy keeps in-frame clones and lacks some. Here the sample spans roughly 110,000 clones, roughly 90% being singletons. Details on this clone: Its antigen is as yet unknown.

CDR3 length: 13 amino acids. Trimming left V 6 bases short and J 7 bases short, with 10 bases between. The sequences come from peripheral blood, collected on day 0 of AZD1222 vaccination. The V gene is TRBV12-3 or TRBV12-4, the J gene TRBJ1-6, with D hard to call. This TCR was recovered from an adult in good health. Here the CDR3 reads CASRDSSNSPLHF. The CDR3, as DNA: TGTGCCAGCAGGGACTCGTCGAATTCACCCCTCCACTTT.